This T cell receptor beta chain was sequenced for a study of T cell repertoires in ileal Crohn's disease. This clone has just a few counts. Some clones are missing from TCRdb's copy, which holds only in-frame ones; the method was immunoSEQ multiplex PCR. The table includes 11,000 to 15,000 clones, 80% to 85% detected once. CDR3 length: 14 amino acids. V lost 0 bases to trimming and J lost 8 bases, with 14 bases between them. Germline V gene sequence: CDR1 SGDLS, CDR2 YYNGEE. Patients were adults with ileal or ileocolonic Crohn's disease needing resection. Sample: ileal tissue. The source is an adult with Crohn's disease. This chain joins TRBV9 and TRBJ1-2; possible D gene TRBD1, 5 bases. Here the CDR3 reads CASSVATVGGGYTF. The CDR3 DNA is TGTGCCAGCAGCGTAGCTACGGTCGGGGGGGGCTACACCTTC.